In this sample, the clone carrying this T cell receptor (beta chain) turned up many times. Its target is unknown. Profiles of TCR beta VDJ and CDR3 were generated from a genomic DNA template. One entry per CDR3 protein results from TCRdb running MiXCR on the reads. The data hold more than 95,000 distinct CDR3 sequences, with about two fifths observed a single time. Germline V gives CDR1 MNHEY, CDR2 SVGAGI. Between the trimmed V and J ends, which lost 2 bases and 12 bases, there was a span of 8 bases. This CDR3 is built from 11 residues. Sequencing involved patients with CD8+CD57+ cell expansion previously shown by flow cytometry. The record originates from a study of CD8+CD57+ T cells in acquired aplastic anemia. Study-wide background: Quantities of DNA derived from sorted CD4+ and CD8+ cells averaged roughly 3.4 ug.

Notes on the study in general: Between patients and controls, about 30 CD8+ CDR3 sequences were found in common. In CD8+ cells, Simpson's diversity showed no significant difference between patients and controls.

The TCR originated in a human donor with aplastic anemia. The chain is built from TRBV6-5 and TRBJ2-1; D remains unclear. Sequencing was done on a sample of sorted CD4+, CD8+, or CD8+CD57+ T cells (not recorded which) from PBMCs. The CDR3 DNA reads TGTGCCAGCAGTTACGGGCCAGGGCAGTTCTTC. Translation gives CASSYGPGQFF.